Ten or more counts support the clone carrying this T cell receptor (beta chain). What it recognizes is unknown. These data originate in a study of prognosis after radiotherapy for stage I lung cancer. The overall study: Stage I non-small cell lung cancer patients were enrolled from April 2018 to January 2019. A few patients receiving radiotherapy then developed distant metastases (median around 7 months), with some 15 showing no significant progression.

Two-round multiplex PCR amplified TCR beta CDR3 from genomic DNA. It was primers specific to each TRBV and TRBJ gene that first-round PCR used. TCRdb itself ran the multiplex PCR reads through MiXCR, one entry per CDR3 protein. The profile shows 25,000 to 35,000 distinct CDR3 sequences, 40% to 55% of them singletons. For each of two time points, a roughly 6.2-milliliter draw of peripheral blood was taken. The CDR3 sequence is 13 residues long. V was shortened by 1 base and J by 1 base, with 8 bases between the two germline ends. Germline CDR1 and CDR2: DFQATT and SNEGSKA (reference sequence). Whole-study results and caveats: Lower Shannon entropy values were found after stereotactic body radiation therapy in patients who developed distant metastases.

The starting material was PBMCs, obtained before or after stereotactic body radiation therapy (not recorded which). The rearrangement links TRBV20-1 to TRBJ2-7; D gene ambiguous. The TCR originated in a donor aged 50 or older with non-small cell lung cancer. CDR3: CSARGPGSYEQYF. CDR3 DNA: TGCAGTGCTAGAGGCCCGGGTTCCTACGAGCAGTACTTC.